This entry features one TCR beta chain sequence. No antigen is known for it. The germline V gene encodes CDR1 GTSNPN and CDR2 SVGIG (reference sequence). This CDR3 has 12 residues. V dropped 2 bases and J dropped 9 bases, with 11 bases sitting between them. The sample originates from a study of shared clonotypes between healthy human individuals. Study-wide points: Clonotypes shared by all four sorted-subset donors had higher generation probabilities than non-shared clonotypes. Despite large depth, sorted-subset datasets appeared incompletely sequenced.

Original analysis: ImmunoSEQ sequences covered only the junction and lacked quality scores; filtering therefore differed. The protocol was immunoSEQ multiplex PCR, while the TCRdb copy is restricted to in-frame clones and leaves out a portion. The DNA gave D and trimming, while V, J and clone size come from that table. Among roughly 2.2 million clones, about 92% were seen once, and the ten largest hold about 0.37%. CD4+ cells were split into CD45RA+ naive and CD45RA-negative memory subsets. The sequencing input was naive CD4+ T cells from PBMCs. Subset in this sample: CD45RA+ positively selected. This TCR was recovered from a man aged 18 to 29 in good health. Some clones in this sample may be carry-over from other donors' samples. V gene TRBV30 combines with J gene TRBJ2-1; D is tentatively TRBD1 or TRBD2 (5 bases each). The chain's CDR3 is CAWSQGGGEQFF. CDR3 bases: TGTGCCTGGAGTCAGGGTGGGGGTGAGCAGTTCTTC.